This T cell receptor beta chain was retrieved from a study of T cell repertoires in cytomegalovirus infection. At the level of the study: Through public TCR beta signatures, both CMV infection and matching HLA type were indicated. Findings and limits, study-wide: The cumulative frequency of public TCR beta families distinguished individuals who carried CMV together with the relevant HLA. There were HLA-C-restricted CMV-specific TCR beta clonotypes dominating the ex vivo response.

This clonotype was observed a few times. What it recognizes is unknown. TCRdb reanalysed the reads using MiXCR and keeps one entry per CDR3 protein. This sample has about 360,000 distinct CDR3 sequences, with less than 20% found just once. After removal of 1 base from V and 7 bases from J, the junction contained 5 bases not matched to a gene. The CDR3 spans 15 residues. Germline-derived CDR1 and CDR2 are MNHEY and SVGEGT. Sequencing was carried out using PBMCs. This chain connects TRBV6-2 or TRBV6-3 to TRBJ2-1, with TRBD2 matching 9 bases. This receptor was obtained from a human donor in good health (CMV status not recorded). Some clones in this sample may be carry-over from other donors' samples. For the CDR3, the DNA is TGTGCCAGCAGTTACTTACTAGCGGGCCGAAATGAGCAGTTCTTC. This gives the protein CASSYLLAGRNEQFF.